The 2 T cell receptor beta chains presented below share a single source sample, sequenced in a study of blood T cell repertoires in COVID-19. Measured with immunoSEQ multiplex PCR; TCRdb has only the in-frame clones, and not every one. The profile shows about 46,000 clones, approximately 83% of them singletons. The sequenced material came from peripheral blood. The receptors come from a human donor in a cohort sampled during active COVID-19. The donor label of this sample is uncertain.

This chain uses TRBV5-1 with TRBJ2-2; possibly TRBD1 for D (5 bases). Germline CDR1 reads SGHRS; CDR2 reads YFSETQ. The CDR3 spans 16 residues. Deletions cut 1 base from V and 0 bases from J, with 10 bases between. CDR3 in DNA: TGCGCCAGCAGCTTGAGGCCAGGGACGAACACCGGGGAGCTGTTTTTT. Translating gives CASSLRPGTNTGELFF.

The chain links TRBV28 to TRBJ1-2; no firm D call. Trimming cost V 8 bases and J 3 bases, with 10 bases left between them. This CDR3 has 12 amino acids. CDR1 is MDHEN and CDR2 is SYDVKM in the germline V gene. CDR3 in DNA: TGTGCCAGCGATACAGAACACTATGGCTACACCTTC. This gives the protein CASDTEHYGYTF.